This TCR beta chain derives from a study of blood T cell repertoires in COVID-19. Across the whole study: Specimens from acute and convalescent COVID-19 originated in the United States, Italy and Spain. The cDNA or gDNA used as material had been derived from T cells, B-cell-depleted T cells, or PBMCs.

The CDR3 length is 18 residues. The germline gives CDR1 ENHRY, CDR2 SYGVKD. Germline trimming cut 7 bases from V and 0 bases from J; bases unmatched to any gene: 12. The authors' processing: Amplification from reference gene primers served as the basis for estimated nucleated cell counts. Some clones are missing from TCRdb's copy, which holds only in-frame ones; the method was immunoSEQ multiplex PCR. The V and J calls and clone size come from that table; D and trimming were worked out from the DNA. Among about 70,000 clones listed, 75% to 90% were seen once. Sequenced material: peripheral blood. The chain has TRBV10-3 and TRBJ1-3; TRBD1 agrees at 10 bases. The clonotype comes from an elderly man with acute or convalescent COVID-19. The CDR3 protein is CAIKEDRGGTTSGNTIYF. Written as DNA, the CDR3 is TGTGCCATCAAGGAGGACAGGGGGGGTACCACCTCTGGAAACACCATATATTTT.